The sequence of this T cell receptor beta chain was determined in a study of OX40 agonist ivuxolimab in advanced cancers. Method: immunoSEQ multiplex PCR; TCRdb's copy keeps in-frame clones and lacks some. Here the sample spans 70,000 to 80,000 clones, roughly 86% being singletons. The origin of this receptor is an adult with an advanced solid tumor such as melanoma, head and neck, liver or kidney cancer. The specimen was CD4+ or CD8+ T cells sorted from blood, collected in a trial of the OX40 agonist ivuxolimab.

For the CDR3, the DNA is TGTGCCAGTAGTACCCGGGAGGGGGCTCCACAAATGCGGCCCCAGCATTTT. It specifies CASSTREGAPQMRPQHF. This chain links TRBV19 with TRBJ1-5; the match to TRBD1 covers 7 bases. The CDR3 totals 17 residues. Trimming cost V 4 bases and J 9 bases; bases outside gene matches: 18. The germline CDR1 and CDR2 sequences are LNHDA and SQIVND (reference sequence).